The clone carrying this T cell receptor beta chain was counted a few times. Its target is unknown. This sample is part of a study of T cell repertoires in cytomegalovirus infection. Study background: Matching HLA type and CMV infection were both indicated by public TCR beta signatures.

Germline CDR1 SGHAT, CDR2 FQDESV (reference sequence). V dropped 1 base and J dropped 4; count of bases not matched to a gene: 8. CDR3 length: 17 residues. Findings and caveats of the study: Frequencies of public TCR beta families were cumulated, and this identified carriers of CMV plus the relevant HLA. In two of eight donors, the top clonotype was HLA-C-restricted CMV-specific.

One entry per CDR3 protein results from TCRdb running MiXCR on the reads. The table shows around 450,000 distinct CDR3 sequences, with about 11% occurring only once. The source material was PBMCs. The origin of this receptor is a human donor in good health (CMV status not recorded). Some clones in this sample may be carry-over from other donors' samples. The V and J genes are TRBV11-1 and TRBJ2-1; 9 nucleotides agree with TRBD2. CDR3 in DNA: TGTGCCAGCAGCTTAGAACTCGCGGGAGGGAAGTACAATGAGCAGTTCTTC. It encodes CASSLELAGGKYNEQFF. Full variable domain (outside the CDR3, taken from reference TRBV11-1 and TRBJ2-1): EAEVAQSPRYKITEKSQAVAFWCDPISGHATLYWYRQILGQGPELLVQFQDESVVDDSQLPKDRFSAERLKGVDSTLKIQPAELGDSAMYLCASSLELAGGKYNEQFFGPGTRLTVL.